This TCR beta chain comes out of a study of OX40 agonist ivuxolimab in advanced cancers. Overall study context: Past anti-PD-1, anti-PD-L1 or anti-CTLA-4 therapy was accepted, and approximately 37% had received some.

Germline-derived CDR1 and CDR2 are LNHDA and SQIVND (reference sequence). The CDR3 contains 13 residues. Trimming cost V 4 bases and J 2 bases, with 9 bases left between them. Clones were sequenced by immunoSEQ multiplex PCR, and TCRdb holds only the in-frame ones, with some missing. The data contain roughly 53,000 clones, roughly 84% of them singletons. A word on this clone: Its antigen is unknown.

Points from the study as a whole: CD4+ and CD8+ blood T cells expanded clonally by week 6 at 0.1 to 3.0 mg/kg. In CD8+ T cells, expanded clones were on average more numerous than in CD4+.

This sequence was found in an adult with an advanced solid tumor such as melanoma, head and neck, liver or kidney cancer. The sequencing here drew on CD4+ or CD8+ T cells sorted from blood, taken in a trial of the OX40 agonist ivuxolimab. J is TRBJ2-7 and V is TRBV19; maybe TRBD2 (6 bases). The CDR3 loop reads CASSRGGAYEQYF. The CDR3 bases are TGTGCCAGTAGTAGGGGAGGTGCCTACGAGCAGTACTTC.